This T cell receptor beta chain was found in a study of T cell responses to AZD1222 COVID-19 vaccine. Sequencing used immunoSEQ multiplex PCR; TCRdb keeps in-frame clones, though not all of them. Of fewer than 180,000 clones listed, 90% to 95% are singletons. The V gene end was trimmed by 7 bases and the J gene end by 1 base; junction bases not matched to a gene: 10. The CDR3 contains 17 residues. CDR1 MDHEN and CDR2 SYDVKM come from the germline V gene. This sequence joins TRBV28 and TRBJ2-3; 11 nucleotides line up with TRBD2. This clonotype was obtained from an adult in good health. Source: peripheral blood, taken on day 0 of AZD1222 vaccination. The chain's CDR3 is CASTGRGLADRTDTQYF. The CDR3 region has the DNA TGTGCCAGCACCGGCAGGGGACTAGCGGACCGCACAGATACGCAGTATTTT.